This is a list of T cell receptor beta chains from one sample in a study of blood T cell repertoires in COVID-19. TCRdb's table, derived via immunoSEQ multiplex PCR, lists solely in-frame clones and lacks some. The sample holds about 14,000 clones, 83% seen once. The material sequenced was peripheral blood. These TCRs come from a woman aged 55-69 years with acute or convalescent COVID-19. The CDR3 runs from the conserved cysteine through the conserved F or W. The D gene is left open where the match is weak. The size entry is marked missing in some rows and otherwise reads once, few, many or a size class.

CDR3 protein: CASSPEPGFSYEQYF
CDR3 DNA: TGCGCCAGCAGCCCAGAACCCGGGTTCTCCTACGAGCAGTACTTC
V gene: TRBV5-1
clone size: NA
D gene: NA
J gene: TRBJ2-7

CDR3 protein: CASSLTGGGQETQYF
CDR3 DNA: TGCGCCAGCAGCCTTACGGGGGGTGGACAAGAGACCCAGTACTTC
V gene: TRBV5-1
clone size: NA
D gene: TRBD2
J gene: TRBJ2-5

CDR3 protein: CASSLGGNEQFF
CDR3 DNA: TGTGCCAGCAGTTTAGGCGGCAATGAGCAGTTCTTC
V gene: TRBV6-2/TRBV6-3
clone size: NA
D gene: NA
J gene: TRBJ2-1

CDR3 protein: CASSLVSKAWDTQYF
CDR3 DNA: TGTGCCAGCAGCTTGGTTTCCAAAGCGTGGGATACGCAGTATTTT
V gene: TRBV5-6
clone size: NA
D gene: NA
J gene: TRBJ2-3

CDR3 protein: CASSPSGTTEAFF
CDR3 DNA: TGTGCCAGCTCACCCTCGGGGACAACTGAAGCTTTCTTT
V gene: TRBV18
clone size: NA
D gene: NA
J gene: TRBJ1-1

CDR3 protein: CASSLWTGAINQPQHF
CDR3 DNA: TGTGCCAGTAGTCTATGGACAGGGGCCATAAATCAGCCCCAGCATTTT
V gene: TRBV19
clone size: few
D gene: TRBD1
J gene: TRBJ1-5

CDR3 protein: CASSLLSGRLTPSYNEQFF
CDR3 DNA: TGCGCCAGCAGCTTACTAAGCGGGAGATTGACACCTTCCTACAATGAGCAGTTCTTC
V gene: TRBV5-1
clone size: NA
D gene: TRBD2
J gene: TRBJ2-1

CDR3 protein: CATSRDAAGYQPQHF
CDR3 DNA: TGTGCCACCAGCAGAGATGCGGCAGGGTATCAGCCCCAGCATTTT
V gene: TRBV15
clone size: once
D gene: NA
J gene: TRBJ1-5

CDR3 protein: CASSLGASGGSTDTQYF
CDR3 DNA: TGTGCCAGCAGCTTGGGGGCTTCGGGCGGTAGCACAGATACGCAGTATTTT
V gene: TRBV7-9
clone size: NA
D gene: NA
J gene: TRBJ2-3

CDR3 protein: CASSLAPGMEEKLFF
CDR3 DNA: TGCGCCAGCAGCTTGGCACCGGGGATGGAGGAAAAACTGTTTTTT
V gene: TRBV5-1
clone size: NA
D gene: NA
J gene: TRBJ1-4

CDR3 protein: CASSRRGQATSGNTIYF
CDR3 DNA: TGCGCCAGCAGCCGACGGGGACAGGCCACCTCTGGAAACACCATATATTTT
V gene: TRBV5-1
clone size: NA
D gene: TRBD1
J gene: TRBJ1-3

CDR3 protein: CASSLTTDPGDTEAFF
CDR3 DNA: TGCGCCAGCAGCCTCACGACAGACCCGGGAGACACTGAAGCTTTCTTT
V gene: TRBV5-1
clone size: NA
D gene: NA
J gene: TRBJ1-1

CDR3 protein: CASSLHSIPGSTDTQYF
CDR3 DNA: TGTGCCAGCTCACTCCACTCTATTCCAGGGAGCACAGATACGCAGTATTTT
V gene: TRBV18
clone size: NA
D gene: NA
J gene: TRBJ2-3

CDR3 protein: CASSQRSTYEQYF
CDR3 DNA: TGTGCCAGCAGCCAAAGATCTACCTACGAGCAGTACTTC
V gene: TRBV3-1/TRBV3-2
clone size: NA
D gene: NA
J gene: TRBJ2-7

CDR3 protein: CSAAGLSRQYF
CDR3 DNA: TGCAGTGCGGCGGGGCTCTCTAGGCAGTATTTT
V gene: TRBV20-1
clone size: NA
D gene: NA
J gene: TRBJ2-3

CDR3 protein: CASSLDRSISRGAQFF
CDR3 DNA: TGTGCCAGCAGCTTAGATCGGAGTATATCGCGGGGAGCGCAGTTCTTC
V gene: TRBV11-2
clone size: NA
D gene: NA
J gene: TRBJ2-1

CDR3 protein: CASSVGTSVYNEQFF
CDR3 DNA: TGTGCCAGCAGCGTAGGAACTAGTGTTTACAATGAGCAGTTCTTC
V gene: TRBV9
clone size: NA
D gene: NA
J gene: TRBJ2-1

CDR3 protein: CASSFRQGAGGYTF
CDR3 DNA: TGTGCCAGCAGTTTCCGGCAGGGGGCGGGTGGCTACACCTTC
V gene: TRBV27
clone size: medium-sized
D gene: TRBD1
J gene: TRBJ1-2

CDR3 protein: CASSLQGFEKLFF
CDR3 DNA: TGTGCCAGCAGTTTACAGGGGTTTGAAAAACTGTTTTTT
V gene: TRBV12-3/TRBV12-4
clone size: NA
D gene: NA
J gene: TRBJ1-4

CDR3 protein: CAISESILWGRQEANYGYTF
CDR3 DNA: TGTGCCATCAGTGAGTCGATTCTCTGGGGCAGACAAGAAGCTAACTATGGCTACACCTTC
V gene: TRBV10-3
clone size: NA
D gene: NA
J gene: TRBJ1-2

CDR3 protein: CASSTPGGRETQYF
CDR3 DNA: TGTGCCAGCAGTACGCCAGGGGGTAGGGAGACCCAGTACTTC
V gene: TRBV2
clone size: NA
D gene: TRBD1
J gene: TRBJ2-5

CDR3 protein: CASSLGGRGRLDEQFF
CDR3 DNA: TGTGCCAGCAGCTTAGGTGGCAGGGGGCGCTTGGATGAGCAGTTCTTC
V gene: TRBV7-9
clone size: NA
D gene: TRBD1
J gene: TRBJ2-1

CDR3 protein: CASSSLRTAQETQYF
CDR3 DNA: TGTGCCAGCAGTTCCCTTCGGACAGCCCAAGAGACCCAGTACTTC
V gene: TRBV28
clone size: few
D gene: NA
J gene: TRBJ2-5

CDR3 protein: CASTTYRDEQGAADYEQYF
CDR3 DNA: TGTGCCAGCACCACTTATAGGGATGAACAGGGGGCGGCGGACTACGAGCAGTACTTC
V gene: TRBV11-2
clone size: NA
D gene: TRBD1
J gene: TRBJ2-7

CDR3 protein: CASSPRTANSPLHF
CDR3 DNA: TGTGCCAGCAGCCCACGGACAGCTAATTCACCCCTCCACTTT
V gene: TRBV7-2
clone size: few
D gene: NA
J gene: TRBJ1-6

CDR3 protein: CASTKSGQGAYEQYF
CDR3 DNA: TGTGCCAGCACCAAATCGGGACAGGGAGCCTACGAGCAGTACTTC
V gene: TRBV5-4
clone size: NA
D gene: TRBD1
J gene: TRBJ2-7

CDR3 protein: CASSSESGRGFEQYF
CDR3 DNA: TGTGCCAGCAGCTCGGAAAGCGGGAGGGGCTTCGAGCAGTACTTC
V gene: TRBV5-4
clone size: NA
D gene: TRBD2
J gene: TRBJ2-7

CDR3 protein: CASRGTSGRPGTDTQYF
CDR3 DNA: TGTGCCAGTAGGGGGACTAGCGGGAGGCCCGGCACAGATACGCAGTATTTT
V gene: TRBV19
clone size: NA
D gene: TRBD2
J gene: TRBJ2-3

CDR3 protein: CASSATGDGEQYF
CDR3 DNA: TGTGCCAGCAGCGCAACAGGGGATGGGGAGCAGTACTTC
V gene: TRBV9
clone size: NA
D gene: TRBD1
J gene: TRBJ2-7

CDR3 protein: CASSLAPTEGGYGYTF
CDR3 DNA: TGTGCCAGCAGCTTAGCCCCGACTGAGGGAGGGTATGGCTACACCTTC
V gene: TRBV7-6
clone size: NA
D gene: NA
J gene: TRBJ1-2

CDR3 protein: CASRPTGAFNTGELFF
CDR3 DNA: TGTGCCAGCAGACCGACAGGGGCCTTTAACACCGGGGAGCTGTTTTTT
V gene: TRBV27
clone size: NA
D gene: TRBD1
J gene: TRBJ2-2

CDR3 protein: CASSPRTSGQETQYF
CDR3 DNA: TGTGCCAGCAGCCCGCGGACTAGCGGTCAAGAGACCCAGTACTTC
V gene: TRBV14
clone size: once
D gene: TRBD2
J gene: TRBJ2-5

CDR3 protein: CASRPPGARNTEAFF
CDR3 DNA: TGTGCCAGCAGACCCCCTGGGGCACGGAACACTGAAGCTTTCTTT
V gene: TRBV7-9
clone size: NA
D gene: NA
J gene: TRBJ1-1

CDR3 protein: CASSITGGNNEQFF
CDR3 DNA: TGTGCCAGTAGTATAACAGGAGGGAACAATGAGCAGTTCTTC
V gene: TRBV19
clone size: once
D gene: NA
J gene: TRBJ2-1

CDR3 protein: CASSFTNEQFF
CDR3 DNA: TGTGCCAGCAGCTTCACTAATGAGCAGTTCTTC
V gene: TRBV13
clone size: NA
D gene: NA
J gene: TRBJ2-1

CDR3 protein: CASSQGDSDPETQYF
CDR3 DNA: TGCGCCAGCAGCCAGGGGGACAGTGACCCAGAGACCCAGTACTTC
V gene: TRBV4-1
clone size: NA
D gene: TRBD1
J gene: TRBJ2-5

CDR3 protein: CASSVGLAGGSDTQYF
CDR3 DNA: TGTGCCAGCAGCGTAGGACTAGCGGGGGGGTCAGATACGCAGTATTTT
V gene: TRBV9
clone size: NA
D gene: TRBD2
J gene: TRBJ2-3